Sequencing of this T cell receptor beta chain was carried out in a study of OX40 agonist ivuxolimab in advanced cancers. On this clone: Its antigen is not known.

Study-wide findings and caveats: Clones of CD4+ and CD8+ blood T cells grew by week 6 at doses of 0.1 to 3.0 mg/kg. CD8+ T cells were the subset that, on average, had more expanded clones than CD4+.

Deletions cut 0 bases from V and 3 bases from J, with 10 bases between. The length of the CDR3 is 14 residues. Germline loops: CDR1 SGHDT, CDR2 YYEEEE. The repertoire was sequenced with immunoSEQ multiplex PCR; TCRdb's copy has only in-frame clones and lacks some. The data contain 65,000 to 85,000 clones, 87% of them singletons. Specimen: CD4+ or CD8+ T cells sorted from blood, collected in a trial of the OX40 agonist ivuxolimab. J is TRBJ2-7 and V is TRBV5-6; D perhaps matches TRBD1 (6 bases). The sequence was obtained from an adult with an advanced solid tumor such as melanoma, head and neck, liver or kidney cancer. The CDR3 loop reads CASSLEGHFYEQYF. In DNA form, the CDR3 reads TGTGCCAGCAGCTTGGAGGGACACTTCTACGAGCAGTACTTC.